This TCR beta chain was sequenced for a study of spatial heterogeneity in lung cancer. This clonotype was recorded at least ten times. Its antigen is still unknown. Because the library targeted alpha chains, this beta chain is an off-target read whose size means little. The CDR3 sequence is 13 residues long. Germline lookup yields CDR1 DFQATT and CDR2 SNEGSKA (reference sequence). V was trimmed by 3 bases and J by 8 bases, leaving 11 bases between them. Stated time point: sample taken at primary tumor resection. Study-level findings and limits: The number of expanded tumor alpha and beta chains correlated with mutation number.

MiXCR was run by TCRdb on the 5' RACE reads, yielding one entry per CDR3 protein. The table records several thousand distinct CDR3 sequences, more than 12% of them present only once. Sequences were derived from lung tumor tissue, sampled at surgery. The clonotype was recovered from a female donor with early-stage non-small cell lung cancer. The chain has TRBV20-1 and TRBJ1-6; TRBD1 might be the D (5 bases). DNA for the CDR3: TGCAGTGCTAGCTGGGGGAGGCATTCACCCCTCCACTTT. Its protein is CSASWGRHSPLHF.